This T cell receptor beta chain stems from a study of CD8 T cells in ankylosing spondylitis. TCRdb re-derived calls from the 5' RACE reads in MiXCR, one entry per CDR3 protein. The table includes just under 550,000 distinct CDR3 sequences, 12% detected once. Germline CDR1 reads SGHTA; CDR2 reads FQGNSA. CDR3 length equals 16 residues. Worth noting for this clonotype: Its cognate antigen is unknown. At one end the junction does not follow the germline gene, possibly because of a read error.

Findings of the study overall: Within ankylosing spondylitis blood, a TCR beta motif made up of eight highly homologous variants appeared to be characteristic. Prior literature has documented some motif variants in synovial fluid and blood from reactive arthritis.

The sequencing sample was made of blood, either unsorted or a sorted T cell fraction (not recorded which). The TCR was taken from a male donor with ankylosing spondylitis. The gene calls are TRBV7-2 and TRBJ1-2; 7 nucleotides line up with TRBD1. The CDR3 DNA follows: TGTGCCAGCAGCTTAGCTGGTCGAAAGGGGGCCACACTACTTCCCTTC. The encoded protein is CASSLAGRKGATLLPF. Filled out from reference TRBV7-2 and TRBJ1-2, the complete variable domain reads GAGVSQSPSNKVTEKGKDVELRCDPISGHTALYWYRQSLGQGLEFLIYFQGNSAPDKSGLPSDRFSAERTGGSVSTLTIQRTQQEDSAVYLCASSLAGRKGATLLPFGSGTRLTVV.